A selection of T cell receptor beta chains follows, all from one sample in a study of CXCR3-negative and CXCR3-positive naive CD8 T cells. From the 5' RACE reads, TCRdb lists one entry per CDR3 protein and no DNA. The sample features tens of thousands of distinct CDR3 sequences, with about 1.6% in its top ten. The sequencing input was naive CXCR3- CD8+ T cells from blood. All receptors derive from a human donor in good health. Some clones in this sample may be carry-over from other donors' samples. Each CDR3 is given with its conserved first and last residue. The size of a clone is reported for some rows only, either as once, few or many, or as a class for expanded clones.

NA | TRBJ2-1 | TRBV27 | CASSLFEGGGYNEQFF
NA | TRBJ2-7 | TRBV7-2 | CASSPTLFYEQYF
NA | TRBJ1-4 | TRBV28 | CASSLVLTGDEKLFF
NA | TRBJ2-3 | TRBV14 | CASSQGLVLKSTDTQYF
NA | TRBJ2-1 | TRBV23-1 | CASGRPTSGTSYNEQFF
NA | TRBJ2-5 | TRBV27 | CASGRRGLQETQYF
medium-sized | TRBJ2-1 | TRBV29-1 | CSVDGVSNEQFF
NA | TRBJ1-5 | TRBV20-1 | CSARDPGKEHQPQHF
NA | TRBJ2-3 | TRBV7-3 | CASSNLGDTDTQYF
NA | TRBJ2-3 | TRBV5-5 | CASSGDADTQYF
NA | TRBJ2-1 | TRBV4-2 | CASSQDPGQRNEQFF
NA | TRBJ2-2 | TRBV7-3 | CASSPGTGNPGELFF
NA | TRBJ2-3 | TRBV9 | CASSVGWRQETDTQYF
NA | TRBJ2-1 | TRBV18 | CASSPRDRGRYEQFF
NA | TRBJ2-3 | TRBV28 | CASLYSESDTQYF
medium-sized | TRBJ1-3 | TRBV29-1 | CSVSTGSGNTIYF
NA | TRBJ2-5 | TRBV4-3 | CASSQESTGQETQYF
NA | TRBJ2-1 | TRBV21-1 | CASSRGSLAGANEQFF
NA | TRBJ2-1 | TRBV12-3/TRBV12-4 | CASSLPPLSYNEQFF
NA | TRBJ2-3 | TRBV10-3 | CAISEVPVGTQYF
NA | TRBJ2-7 | TRBV15 | CATSRPFSSGSYEQYF
NA | TRBJ2-1 | TRBV7-3 | CASSLNPGLLNEQFF
NA | TRBJ2-5 | TRBV7-6 | CASEDFQETQYF
NA | TRBJ2-2 | TRBV27 | CASSLMTGSGELFF
NA | TRBJ2-3 | TRBV7-7 | CASSYIQGTSTDTQYF
NA | TRBJ2-3 | TRBV29-1 | CSVDREADTQYF
NA | TRBJ1-1 | TRBV3-1 | CASSQGSGTRTQAFF
NA | TRBJ2-7 | TRBV29-1 | CSVQSGDSYEQYF
NA | TRBJ2-7 | TRBV10-3 | CATLKDYEQYF
NA | TRBJ1-5 | TRBV27 | CASSPHHGSNQPQHF
NA | TRBJ2-5 | TRBV2 | CASSVNPTEYF
NA | TRBJ2-7 | TRBV18 | CASSPPYSDYEQYF
NA | TRBJ1-2 | TRBV20-1 | CSAGGYEDYGYTF
NA | TRBJ2-7 | TRBV6-6 | CASSPVLRGFAYEQYF
NA | TRBJ2-1 | TRBV6-5 | CASTYDRGLNNEQFF
NA | TRBJ2-7 | TRBV12-3/TRBV12-4 | CASREGPGEEVGDRSYEQYF
NA | TRBJ2-1 | TRBV10-3 | CAISETGSSEQFF
NA | TRBJ2-7 | TRBV7-6 | CASSLVSGEQYF
NA | TRBJ2-1 | TRBV12-3/TRBV12-4 | CATSLGSYNEQFF
NA | TRBJ2-3 | TRBV27 | CASSLAASTDTQYF
NA | TRBJ1-6 | TRBV28 | CASRLQGENSPLHF
NA | TRBJ1-1 | TRBV28 | CASTSFRRGADTEAFF
NA | TRBJ2-1 | TRBV28 | CASSPGTGDWSYNEQFF
NA | TRBJ2-3 | TRBV7-9 | CASSSRLAGTTDTQYF
NA | TRBJ2-7 | TRBV5-5 | CASSFERGPYEQYF
NA | TRBJ2-5 | TRBV14 | CASSQVRGETQYF
NA | TRBJ2-1 | TRBV14 | CASSQDRSLRRGEQFF
NA | TRBJ2-1 | TRBV7-9 | CASSHIGREGRRNEQFF
NA | TRBJ1-4 | TRBV7-6 | CASSPAPGPAIAKLFF
NA | TRBJ2-1 | TRBV12-3/TRBV12-4 | CASSLSGGVLNEQFF
NA | TRBJ2-1 | TRBV29-1 | CSVLTSNEQFF
NA | TRBJ2-7 | TRBV29-1 | CSVVTGYYEQYF
NA | TRBJ1-2 | TRBV9 | CASSTPGWAGYTF